The clone carrying this T cell receptor beta chain occurred many times. Its cognate antigen is unknown. Read sequence stops 3 residues before the CDR3 end, and the germline J gene provides the missing end. The sample is drawn from a study of T cell clonality in common variable immunodeficiency. Study findings and constraints: Common variable immunodeficiency TCR beta sequences reportedly had fewer deletions and N-nucleotide insertions.

The trim removed 2 bases at V and 1 base at J, leaving 4 bases unmatched. The CDR3 covers 15 residues. Per the germline V gene, CDR1 is SEHNR and CDR2 is FQNEAQ (reference sequence). CVID and control samples used equivalent genomic DNA input. The repertoire was sequenced with immunoSEQ multiplex PCR; TCRdb's copy has only in-frame clones and lacks some. In total the sample includes more than 65,000 clones, none of them seen once. Sample: peripheral blood mononuclear cells. This sequence was found in a person between 18 and 75 years old in good health. The rearrangement joins TRBV7-9 to TRBJ2-7; 8 bases match TRBD2. The DNA read from the CDR3 is TGTGCCAGCAGCTTAAAAGCGGGAGAGTCCTACGAG. Its protein product is CASSLKAGESYE. The whole CDR3 sequence reads CASSLKAGESYEQYF.